This T cell receptor (beta chain) came from a study of vaccination effects on CD4 cells after COVID-19. Study-wide context: Sampling occurred a median 72 days post second dose, range 14 to 241. Cultivation was performed at two million PBMC per well with approximately 10 IU/ml IL-2 and roughly 9.9 ug/ml peptides added.

CDR3 size: 16 residues. V lost 0 bases to trimming and J lost 2 bases; unmatched junction nucleotides: 4. Germline V CDR1 and CDR2: SGHRS, YFSETQ. With regard to this clone: Its specificity is unknown.

Repertoires were generated with immunoSEQ multiplex PCR, while TCRdb's copy carries only in-frame clones and drops some. The sample has approximately 47,000 clones; 70% are singletons. Investigators separated out CD4+ T cells once approximately 10 days of culture had passed. Two-dose vaccination with either BNT162b2 or mRNA-1273 was given to the participants. Previously uninfected by SARS-CoV-2, the vaccine recipients also showed negative nucleocapsid antibodies. Half-medium changes using IL-2 medium occurred on days 3 and 7. This material consisted of CD4+ T cells from PBMCs cultured without peptide, taken after COVID-19 vaccination. The chain couples TRBV5-1 to TRBJ2-1; 8 bases align to TRBD2. The receptor was isolated from a human donor who received a COVID-19 vaccine. CDR3 amino acids: CASSLVGGAAYNEQFF. The CDR3 DNA reads TGCGCCAGCAGCTTGGTCGGGGGGGCAGCCTACAATGAGCAGTTCTTC.